This record concerns one TCR beta chain sequence. The treatment here: roughly 19 received Ad26.COV2.S at low or high dose, single or two shots; about 5 received placebo; per-sample allocation not given. At day 63 after the first vaccine or placebo injection, samples were drawn. The data stem from a study of Ad26.COV2.S vaccination and SARS-CoV-2 variants. Study details: The vaccine Ad26.COV2.S was put into the muscle once, or twice with 56 days between.

Germline V gene data show CDR1 as SGHRS and CDR2 as YFSETQ. This CDR3 spans 15 amino acids. V dropped 2 bases and J dropped 1 base, with 12 bases sitting between them. Generated by immunoSEQ multiplex PCR, the TCRdb table keeps only in-frame clones and is missing some. Of around 250,000 clones in the sample, around 87% were seen once. This TCR was sampled from a person between 18 and 60 years old who received the Ad26.COV2.S COVID-19 vaccine or a placebo. The gene calls are TRBV5-1 and TRBJ1-1; D uncertain. Sequences were derived from peripheral blood, sampled in a trial of Ad26.COV2.S vaccine versus placebo. CDR3 DNA sequence: TGCGCCAGCAGCTTCAACAGTGGCCAGAACACTGAAGCTTTCTTT. It translates to CASSFNSGQNTEAFF.